Following are 10 T cell receptor beta chains from one sample sequenced in a study of blood T cells in healthy people across ages. Using a J-beta primer mix together with a sample-barcoded 5' primer, a second PCR was run for roughly 6 to 12 cycles. TCRdb analysed the 5' RACE reads with MiXCR anew, one entry per CDR3 protein. The profile shows fewer than 750,000 distinct CDR3 sequences, over 40% of them singletons. Sequencing was performed on blood. Every receptor here comes from a woman of 80 years or more in good health.

The rearrangement joins TRBV5-1 to TRBJ2-7, with TRBD2 matching 7 bases. The CDR3 sequence is 18 residues long. V was pared by 2 bases and J by 0 bases, with 14 bases of the junction left unmatched. Looked up from germline, CDR1 is SGHRS and CDR2 is YFSETQ. As DNA, the CDR3 is TGCGCCAGCAGCTTACCCACCTTCCCGGGACTACACTCCTACGAGCAGTACTTC. It yields the protein CASSLPTFPGLHSYEQYF. The full variable domain, completed using reference TRBV5-1 and TRBJ2-7, is KAGVTQTPRYLIKTRGQQVTLSCSPISGHRSVSWYQQTPGQGLQFLFEYFSETQRNKGNFPGRFSGRQFSNSRSEMNVSTLELGDSALYLCASSLPTFPGLHSYEQYFGPGTRLTVT.

The chain employs TRBV6-2 or TRBV6-3 and TRBJ2-3; 8 bases line up with TRBD1. Trimming at V came to 0 bases and at J to 2 bases, leaving 1 base not matched to a gene. This CDR3 comprises 15 residues. Germline CDR1 reads MNHEY; CDR2 reads SVGEGT. This chain's CDR3 is CASSYSQGATDTQYF. The CDR3 region has the DNA TGTGCCAGCAGTTACTCTCAGGGGGCCACAGATACGCAGTATTTT.

This clonotype showed up many times. In DNA, the CDR3 is TGTGCCAGCAGCCAAGGGGGCGATGAGTACTTC. Protein sequence: CASSQGGDEYF. This rearrangement joins TRBV3-1 to TRBJ2-7; tentative D call: TRBD1 (5 bases). The V end lost 1 base, the J end lost 11 bases, and 9 bases lay between the germline ends. CDR1 is LGHDT and CDR2 is YNNKEL in the germline V gene (reference sequence). The CDR3 loop spans 11 amino acids.

On this clonotype itself: This may come from a read error, since a much larger clone is one base off. The rearrangement links TRBV5-1 to TRBJ2-1; 7 bases align to TRBD1. CDR1 and CDR2 from the germline V gene are SGHRS and YFSETQ. V shed 7 bases, J shed 5 bases, and the junction held 9 bases outside the gene matches. The CDR3 runs to 14 residues. The CDR3 coding sequence is TGCGCCAGCCCCTCCGGGACAGTGAACAATGAGCAGTTCTTC. Encoded protein: CASPSGTVNNEQFF. Full variable domain (rest looked up from reference TRBV5-1 and TRBJ2-1): KAGVTQTPRYLIKTRGQQVTLSCSPISGHRSVSWYQQTPGQGLQFLFEYFSETQRNKGNFPGRFSGRQFSNSRSEMNVSTLELGDSALYLCASPSGTVNNEQFFGPGTRLTVL.

This clonotype appeared a few times. An end of the junction does not agree with germline; a read error may underlie this. The gene calls are TRBV14 and TRBJ2-5; 12 nucleotides line up with TRBD2. The CDR3 has 15 residues. Germline V gene data show CDR1 as SGHDN and CDR2 as FVKESK. The CDR3 spells CASSLGTSGQGTQYF. The DNA for the CDR3 is TGTGCCAGCAGCCTTGGGACTAGCGGGCAAGGGACCCAGTACTTC.

This sequence joins TRBV25-1 and TRBJ2-5; the match to TRBD2 covers 7 bases. Germline-derived CDR1 and CDR2 are MGHDK and SYGVNS. The CDR3 sequence is 16 residues long. Trimming at V came to 2 bases and at J to 5 bases, leaving 11 bases not matched to a gene. The CDR3 region has the DNA TGTGCCAGCAGTGAAATGAGTGGGGGGGAAGATGAGACCCAGTACTTC. Protein: CASSEMSGGEDETQYF. Full variable domain (rest looked up from reference TRBV25-1 and TRBJ2-5): EADIYQTPRYLVIGTGKKITLECSQTMGHDKMYWYQQDPGMELHLIHYSYGVNSTEKGDLSSESTVSRIRTEHFPLTLESARPSHTSQYLCASSEMSGGEDETQYFGPGTRLLVL.

The gene calls are TRBV2 and TRBJ2-7; D uncertain. The CDR3 contains 15 residues. Germline CDR1 SNHLY, CDR2 FYNNEI. Trimming took off 5 bases at V and 0 bases at J, with 14 bases between the two ends. The CDR3 DNA reads TGTGCCAGCAGTAGCCCGGACCTGCGCTCCTACGAGCAGTACTTC. Protein sequence: CASSSPDLRSYEQYF.

The gene calls are TRBV7-9 and TRBJ2-3, with TRBD2 matching 9 bases. V trimming: 11 bases; J trimming: 3 bases; junction bases outside the gene matches: 12. The germline gives CDR1 SEHNR, CDR2 FQNEAQ (reference sequence). The CDR3 loop spans 15 amino acids. The CDR3 nucleotides are TGTGCCTGGGGTAGGGCGGGAGGGACAACAGATACGCAGTATTTT. This translates into CAWGRAGGTTDTQYF.

There are many counts of this clonotype. The chain is built from TRBV27 and TRBJ2-1; perhaps TRBD2 as D (5 bases). Between the trimmed V and J ends, which lost 4 bases and 3 bases, there was a span of 13 bases. Germline loops: CDR1 MNHEY, CDR2 SMNVEV (reference sequence). The CDR3 runs 15 residues. The CDR3 nucleotides read TGTGCCAGCAGTTACGGGGTCCCTATCTACAATGAGCAGTTCTTC. This encodes CASSYGVPIYNEQFF.

The rearrangement joins TRBV7-2 to TRBJ1-6; maybe TRBD1 (6 bases). This CDR3 comprises 16 residues. Germline values: CDR1 SGHTA, CDR2 FQGNSA. Between the trimmed V and J ends, which lost 6 bases and 7 bases, there was a span of 19 bases. CDR3 sequence (DNA): TGTGCCAGCAGTCCCCAACCCGGGACAATGAATTCACCCCTCCACTTT. The encoded protein is CASSPQPGTMNSPLHF.